This T cell receptor beta chain was captured by sequencing in a study of T cell therapy after organ transplantation. The wider study: T cells were expanded about two weeks with 30 CMV class I/II epitopes.

Comments on this clone: Its antigen is unknown.

CDR3 size: 21 residues. CDR1 and CDR2 (germline): MGHRA, YSYEKL. V was clipped by 3 bases and J by 2 bases; unmatched bases: 18. The study's findings and limits: In nonresponders, large pretherapy expansions changed minimally after therapy. Confounding by concurrent antirejection or antiviral medications was not assessed. Reconstitution after therapy seemingly combined transferred and product-undetected endogenous clonotypes.

Measured with immunoSEQ multiplex PCR; TCRdb has only the in-frame clones, and not every one. There are approximately 1,800 clones in the sample; under 90% occur only once, and around two fifths lies in the top ten. The time point here: 20-29 weeks after completion of therapy. Material: CD8+ T cells from blood, obtained after autologous CMV-specific T cell therapy. The source is a human patient who had received a solid organ transplant and had CMV disease. The graft donor may account for some of the T cells. The chain recombines TRBV4-1 with TRBJ2-6; 8 bases align to TRBD1. The DNA for the CDR3 is TGCGCCAGCAGCCACGGGGACAGGAGACTTGAACCCGGCGCTGGGGCCAACGTCCTGACTTTC. Protein: CASSHGDRRLEPGAGANVLTF.